This TCR beta chain was observed in a study of graft-versus-host responses after intestinal transplantation. In the study overall: After anti-thymocyte globulin induction, recipients took tacrolimus and steroids for around 3 years. Notes on the study in general: Analysis identified GvH clones in recipient marrow, with some appearing first in ileum or blood. Graft-versus-host to host-versus-graft clonal ratios in allografts were high in patients with graft-donor T cell macrochimerism. GvH clone levels peaked in circulation, and this peak was associated with early post-transplant HvG declines.

This clone was detected only a few times. No antigen is known for it. This specimen includes other DNA sequences encoding the same CDR3. CDR3 size: 14 residues. V was pared by 0 bases and J by 1 base, with 6 bases between. The germline CDR1 and CDR2 sequences are MNHNY and SVGAGI (reference sequence). The protocol was immunoSEQ multiplex PCR, while the TCRdb copy is restricted to in-frame clones and leaves out a portion. There are 85,000 to 100,000 clones in the sample; about 94% occur only once, and more than 0.15% lies in the top ten. Sample: unstimulated CD4+ T cells sorted from spleen or lymph node cells, taken before intestinal transplant. The V call is TRBV6-6, the J call TRBJ1-1; D uncertain. This receptor was obtained from a human donor who received an intestinal transplant. CDR3 nucleotide sequence: TGTGCCAGCAGTTACTCGGGCGAGAACACTGAAGCTTTCTTT. Translation: CASSYSGENTEAFF.